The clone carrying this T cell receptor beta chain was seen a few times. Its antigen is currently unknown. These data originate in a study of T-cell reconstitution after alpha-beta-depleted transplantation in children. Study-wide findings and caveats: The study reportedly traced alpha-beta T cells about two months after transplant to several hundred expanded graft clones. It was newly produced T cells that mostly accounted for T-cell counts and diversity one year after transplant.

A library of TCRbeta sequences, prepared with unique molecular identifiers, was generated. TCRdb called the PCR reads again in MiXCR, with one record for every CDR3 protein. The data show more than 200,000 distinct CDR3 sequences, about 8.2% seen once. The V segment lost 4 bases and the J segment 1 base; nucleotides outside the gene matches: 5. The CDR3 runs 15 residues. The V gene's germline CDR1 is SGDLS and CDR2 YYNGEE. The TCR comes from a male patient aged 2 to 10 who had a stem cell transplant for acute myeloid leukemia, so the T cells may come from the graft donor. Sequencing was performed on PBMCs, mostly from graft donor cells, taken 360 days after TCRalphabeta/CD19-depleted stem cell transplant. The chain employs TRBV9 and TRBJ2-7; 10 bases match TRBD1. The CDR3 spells CASSPRDRGSYEQYF. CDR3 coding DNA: TGTGCCAGCAGCCCCCGGGACAGGGGATCCTACGAGCAGTACTTC.